This T cell receptor beta chain was sequenced for a study of T-cell reconstitution after alpha-beta-depleted transplantation in children (dated by TCRdb to 2016 to 2017). About the study as a whole: Using TCR repertoire profiling, the study followed T-cell immune reconstitution in a quantitative way in children after TCRalphabeta/CD19-depleted allogeneic hematopoietic cell transplantation.

This clonotype was found many times. Its antigen specificity is not known. Nothing much larger sits one base from this clone, and base qualities are not available. Library prep was done by PCR. Data came from an Illumina HiSeq 2500. TCR library preparation used molecular barcoding, with unique molecular identifiers applied to normalize quantification of the TCRbeta repertoire. Using fastp at Q25 and MiXCR, TCRdb reprocessed the public reads and kept productive beta chains. For every CDR3 protein sequence, its rows merge into one entry that carries the most common genes and DNA. The sample table contains 230,000 or so distinct CDR3 sequences; only one count was recorded for around 13% of them. The ten largest make up about 2.6% of the sample. Including cysteine and phenylalanine, the CDR3 has 13 amino acids. The DNA shown is the 39-base CDR3, in frame from base 1. The CDR1 and CDR2 encoded by the germline V gene are SGDLS and YYNGEE. V was cut back by 0 bases and J by 6 bases, leaving a gap of 9 bases between them.

The sample here was PBMCs from the stem cell graft donor, taken from the stem cell graft. The receptor was isolated from a human donor who donated a stem cell graft to a child with acute lymphoblastic leukemia. The V and J genes are TRBV9 and TRBJ1-1; the D gene assignment is ambiguous. The nucleotide sequence reads TGTGCCAGCAGCGTAGGGTCCTTCTCTGAAGCTTTCTTT. This is translated as CASSVGSFSEAFF. The CDR3 plus the reference TRBV9 and TRBJ1-1 genes for the other parts give the full variable domain: DSGVTQTPKHLITATGQRVTLRCSPRSGDLSVYWYQQSLDQGLQFLIQYYNGEERAKGNILERFSAQQFPDLHSELNLSSLELGDSALYFCASSVGSFSEAFFGQGTRLTVV.